The rows below give T cell receptor beta chains drawn from one sample of a study of blood T cell repertoires in COVID-19. Libraries were prepared by immunoSEQ multiplex PCR; TCRdb keeps only in-frame clonotypes and omits some of them. The table records 100,000 to 150,000 clones, roughly 84% of them present only once. What was sequenced was PBMCs or T cells enriched from blood (not recorded which). All receptors derive from a woman aged 25 to 39 who had recovered from COVID-19. Each CDR3 is given with its conserved first and last residue. Size is omitted from some rows. Given values are once, few, many or a class for expanded clones.

V | size | CDR3
TRBV11-2 | NA | CASSHKYEQYF
TRBV20-1 | NA | CSASEARNQPQHF
TRBV5-1 | few | CASSLVGSSGANVLTF
TRBV7-9 | NA | CASSPSREQFF
TRBV12-3/TRBV12-4 | NA | CASKTTGNQPQHF
TRBV28 | few | CASSLWSVGPSGNTIYF
TRBV7-2 | NA | CASSLVRAGEAFF
TRBV2 | few | CASVGREGQPQHF
TRBV25-1 | NA | CASSESYHRDSYYGYTF
TRBV6-2/TRBV6-3 | NA | CASSSTSYTWTDNQPQHF
TRBV19 | once | CASRSGKRGNQPQHF
TRBV19 | NA | CASSRTGRGNTIYF
TRBV4-1 | few | CASSFRVTGDAYPNQPQHF
TRBV30 | NA | CAWSRDNYNEQFF
TRBV4-1 | few | CASSQLDRGRWEQYF
TRBV28 | many | CASSRSPLSYNEQFF
TRBV5-1 | NA | CASSPGEVVAAGNIQYF
TRBV11-1 | few | CASAQGSSPLHF
TRBV4-3 | few | CASSQVHLNEKLFF
TRBV4-2 | NA | CASSRGLAETYEQYF
TRBV9 | NA | CASSVRGYTYNEQFF
TRBV28 | NA | CASNLSGRSGNTIYF
TRBV5-8 | NA | CASSLKRLAGELKHTGELFF
TRBV5-1 | few | CASSADREAFF
TRBV28 | few | CASSLRAGTIYF
TRBV6-2/TRBV6-3 | NA | CASSYGQGHSNQPQHF
TRBV6-5 | NA | CASMPGHSYNEQFF
TRBV11-2 | NA | CASSLGLLLAGGTGELFF
TRBV28 | few | CASSLAGGFQETQYF
TRBV12-3/TRBV12-4 | NA | CASRDRGIAFF
TRBV11-2 | few | CASSRGTAPYEQYF
TRBV6-2/TRBV6-3 | NA | CASSYAQRLAGGLYEQFF
TRBV7-3 | NA | CASSQQGNTEAFF
TRBV19 | many | CASRITTSGRAGTQYF
TRBV28 | NA | CASNTGDSPLHF